One and the same sample provided the 13 T cell receptor beta chains below, sequenced in a study of human T cells and chemical hapten exposure (dated by TCRdb to the early 2020s). Library prep was done by RACE. Sequencing relied on a NextSeq 500. Clones were called with MiXCR by TCRdb after fastp trimmed the public reads at Q25, and only in-frame beta chains were retained. CDR3 protein sequences are deduplicated, and each keeps its most common genes and DNA. The sample includes 300,000 to 450,000 distinct CDR3 sequences, with 4.5% to 5.5% observed a single time. The ten largest clones capture 2.6% of the sample. The time point label corresponds to: pre-sensitization, week 0. The treatment or condition label, as the study defines it: therapeutic diphenylcyclopropenone sensitization with weekly scalp DPC. Sample: whole blood, taken in connection with sensitization to the hapten diphenylcyclopropenone (DPC). The origin of the receptors is a woman between 50 and 59 years old with alopecia areata. Some clones in this sample may be carry-over from other donors' samples.

This clonotype was seen ten or more times. V is TRBV20-1 and J is TRBJ1-2; D remains ambiguous. V lost 0 bases and J 0 bases, leaving 8 bases between the germline ends. The germline gives CDR1 DFQATT, CDR2 SNEGSKA (reference sequence). The CDR3 length is 14 residues. CDR3 in DNA: TGCAGTGCTAGAGAGCCCGCCTCTAACTATGGCTACACCTTC. This sequence encodes CSAREPASNYGYTF.

This clonotype was found a few times. CDR3 DNA: TGTGCCAGCACCCAGGGACAGGGGGTAGATCAGCCCCAGCATTTT. It codes for CASTQGQGVDQPQHF. The chain recombines TRBV12-3 or TRBV12-4 with TRBJ1-5; TRBD1 matches 11 bases. The CDR3 loop spans 15 amino acids. The V segment lost 7 bases and the J segment 5 bases; nucleotides outside the gene matches: 7.

The CDR3 region has the DNA TGTGCCAGCAGCCAGGGGGCCGGGACCCAGTACTTC. Translation gives CASSQGAGTQYF. J is TRBJ2-5 and V is TRBV7-9, with 8 nucleotides matching TRBD1. Germline V gene lookup returns CDR1 SEHNR and CDR2 FQNEAQ (reference sequence). This CDR3 comprises 12 residues. V lost 5 bases and J lost 7; bases outside the gene matches: 3.

This clonotype was seen at least ten times. The chain has TRBV7-2 and TRBJ2-3, with D perhaps matching TRBD2 (5 bases). There are 16 residues in the CDR3. The germline V gene has CDR1 SGHTA and CDR2 FQGNSA. V was trimmed by 5 bases and J by 1 base, leaving 16 bases between them. For the CDR3, the DNA is TGTGCCAGCAGCCCACGGAGCGCGGAGGGCACAGATACGCAGTATTTT. As protein: CASSPRSAEGTDTQYF.

The chain recombines TRBV28 with TRBJ2-7; D tentatively fits TRBD1 or TRBD2 (5 bases each). V lost 5 bases and J lost 2, with 7 bases in between. The CDR3 has 12 residues. Germline loops: CDR1 MDHEN, CDR2 SYDVKM. In DNA, the CDR3 is TGTGCCAGCAGTAGGGACGCCTACGAGCAGTACTTC. It yields the protein CASSRDAYEQYF. Using reference TRBV28 and TRBJ2-7 for the parts outside the CDR3, the full variable domain is DVKVTQSSRYLVKRTGEKVFLECVQDMDHENMFWYRQDPGLGLRLIYFSYDVKMKEKGDIPEGYSVSREKKERFSLILESASTNQTSMYLCASSRDAYEQYFGPGTRLTVT.

In this sample, this clonotype turned up a few times. The gene calls are TRBV6-2 or TRBV6-3 and TRBJ1-5; D is unclear. The V and J ends lost 7 bases and 2 bases respectively, with 18 bases between them. This CDR3 region has 16 residues. Per germline, CDR1 MNHEY and CDR2 SVGEGT. The CDR3 protein is CASTPRSGVGNQPQHF. The CDR3 coding sequence is TGTGCCAGCACCCCCCGCAGCGGGGTTGGCAATCAGCCCCAGCATTTT.

At least ten counts were recorded for this clonotype. This sequence joins TRBV7-2 and TRBJ2-1; TRBD2 might be the D (6 bases). The CDR3 is 14 residues long. Germline CDR1 is SGHTA and CDR2 is FQGNSA. Trimming removed 5 bases at V and 7 bases at J, with 15 bases between. The CDR3 loop reads CASSPGLDQNEQFF. In DNA, the CDR3 is TGTGCCAGCAGCCCGGGACTGGACCAAAATGAGCAGTTCTTC.

A few counts support this clonotype. The V call is TRBV6-5, the J call TRBJ1-2; TRBD1 matches at 8 bases. Looked up from germline, CDR1 is MNHEY and CDR2 is SVGAGI. With V trimmed by 6 bases and J by 5 bases, 11 bases remained unmatched. The CDR3 has 15 residues. The CDR3 nucleotides are TGTGCCAGCAGCCCCTACAGGGGGATACGATATGGCTACACCTTC. It codes for CASSPYRGIRYGYTF.

This clonotype was counted only a few times. V is TRBV12-3 or TRBV12-4 and J is TRBJ1-4; 10 bases match TRBD1. The CDR3 extends over 15 amino acids. V gave up 2 bases and J gave up 5 bases; unmatched junction bases: 2. Written as DNA, the CDR3 is TGTGCCAGCAGTTTACGGACAGGGGGGAATGAAAAACTGTTTTTT. Translation gives CASSLRTGGNEKLFF.

The chain uses TRBV19 and TRBJ2-5; 7 bases map to TRBD1. Germline V lookup: CDR1 LNHDA, CDR2 SQIVND (reference sequence). V shed 9 bases, J shed 2 bases, and the junction held 3 bases outside the gene matches. The CDR3 contains 12 residues. CDR3 coding DNA: TGTGCCAGCCAGGACAGGCAAGAGACCCAGTACTTC. Translating it yields CASQDRQETQYF. Full variable domain (outside the CDR3, taken from reference TRBV19 and TRBJ2-5): DGGITQSPKYLFRKEGQNVTLSCEQNLNHDAMYWYRQDPGQGLRLIYYSQIVNDFQKGDIAEGYSVSREKKESFPLTVTSAQKNPTAFYLCASQDRQETQYFGPGTRLLVL.

The chain couples TRBV27 to TRBJ2-1; D is ambiguous. The CDR3 sequence is 13 residues long. Trimming took 1 base from V and 5 from J, leaving 6 bases between them. The germline gives CDR1 MNHEY, CDR2 SMNVEV (reference sequence). The chain's CDR3 is CASSLFLHNEQFF. In DNA form, the CDR3 reads TGTGCCAGCAGTTTATTTCTCCACAATGAGCAGTTCTTC.

This clonotype was detected many times. The chain carries TRBV6-2 or TRBV6-3 and TRBJ2-7; 11 positions agree with TRBD2. The length of the CDR3 is 16 residues. V lost 6 bases to trimming and J lost 6 bases; unmatched junction nucleotides: 13. Germline V gives CDR1 MNHEY, CDR2 SVGEGT. The CDR3 DNA sequence: TGTGCCAGCAGCGAAGAGACTAGCGGGACTCGATGCGAGCAGTACTTC. Protein sequence: CASSEETSGTRCEQYF.

The J gene is TRBJ1-5, the V gene TRBV5-1; perhaps TRBD1 as D (5 bases). Trimming shortened V by 0 bases and J by 10 bases, and 11 bases separated the two germline ends. The CDR3 is 13 amino acids. Per the germline V gene, CDR1 is SGHRS and CDR2 is YFSETQ. The CDR3 DNA sequence: TGCGCCAGCAGCTTGGATCGGGACGGACCCCAGCATTTT. It specifies CASSLDRDGPQHF.